This TCR beta chain derives from a study of beta chain features in type 1 diabetes. Study-level findings and limits: When VDJ junctions were examined, type 1 diabetes patients showed fewer insertions and more deletions. A PCR bias possibly favoring shorter templates would apply equally to patients and controls.

Expressed TCRB transcripts were sequenced because the entire RNA isolate underwent reverse transcription. For naive, central memory and regulatory T cell samples, reads averaged roughly 3.6 million. Some clones are missing from TCRdb's copy, which holds only in-frame ones; the method was immunoSEQ multiplex PCR. The table includes 310,000 or so clones, 8% detected once. This clone has more than one count but fewer than ten. Its antigen remains unknown. One heparinised draw of blood, averaging about 116 mL, came from each donor. There are 14 residues in the CDR3. The V and J ends lost 6 bases and 10 bases, in that order; junction bases with no gene match: 11. Germline values: CDR1 SNHLY, CDR2 FYNNEI.

Sequencing was done on a sample of central memory CD4+ T cells from blood. The source is a woman between 18 and 29 years old in good health. The V and J genes are TRBV2 and TRBJ2-5; 10 bases agree with TRBD1. CDR3 sequence: CASSQRDRGSDQYF. Written as DNA, the CDR3 is TGTGCCAGCAGCCAAAGGGACAGGGGTTCGGACCAGTACTTC.